This TCR beta chain was sequenced during a study of blood T cell repertoires in COVID-19. The repertoire was sequenced with immunoSEQ multiplex PCR; TCRdb's copy has only in-frame clones and lacks some. The sample includes some 270,000 clones, roughly 84% of them seen just once. Germline V gene sequence: CDR1 GTSNPN, CDR2 SVGIG (reference sequence). The CDR3 covers 12 residues. V lost 2 bases and J lost 4, with 8 bases in between. In Seattle, patients joined the study during active infection and were tracked longitudinally. The TCR was taken from a human donor with COVID-19, enrolled during active disease. The donor label of this sample is uncertain. Sequencing was performed on peripheral blood. This chain joins TRBV30 and TRBJ1-2; D not certain. CDR3 sequence reads: CAWSSSSYGYTF. CDR3 DNA sequence: TGTGCCTGGAGTAGTTCTAGCTATGGCTACACCTTC.